The 21 T cell receptor beta chains listed next were all sequenced from one sample in a study of CXCR3-negative and CXCR3-positive naive CD8 T cells. Carrying UMI labels, the TRB cDNA libraries were prepared through 5' RACE. TCRdb re-called the 5' RACE reads, yielding one record per CDR3 amino acid sequence without DNA. Its listing shows around 150,000 distinct CDR3 sequences. For these receptors, no antigen is known. Study outcomes and limitations: More hydrophobic TRB CDR3s were found in CXCR3-positive naive cells than in CXCR3-negative naive cells.

Sequencing was performed on naive CXCR3+ CD8+ T cells from blood. Indicated subset: CD45RO-CCR7+CD27+CD95- naive CD8+ T cells expressing CXCR3 (TNR3+). The receptors come from a human donor in good health. Some clones in this sample may be carry-over from other donors' samples.

The V and J genes are TRBV7-9 and TRBJ1-1; absent DNA, TCRdb's TRBD1 call cannot be checked. The CDR3 is made up of 16 amino acids. Germline V lookup: CDR1 SEHNR, CDR2 FQNEAQ (reference sequence). This chain's CDR3 is CASSWGTGGANTEAFF.

The chain combines TRBV12-3 or TRBV12-4 with TRBJ2-7; TCRdb's assignment of TRBD2 cannot be checked, as there is no DNA. This CDR3 has 14 residues. This CDR3 reads CASSTSGRGYEQYF.

The V gene is TRBV5-1, the J gene TRBJ2-3; the D call from TCRdb, TRBD1, cannot be confirmed without DNA. The CDR3 covers 14 residues. Per the germline V gene, CDR1 is SGHRS and CDR2 is YFSETQ. This CDR3 is CASRQTGRPDTQYF.

The rearrangement links TRBV11-2 to TRBJ2-1; the TRBD2 assignment by TCRdb is unverifiable without DNA. Germline-derived CDR1 and CDR2 are SGHAT and FQNNGV. CDR3 length equals 22 residues. The CDR3: CASSFDSLAGGPPASSYNEQFF.

The chain recombines TRBV19 with TRBJ2-1; lacking DNA, the TRBD2 call made by TCRdb goes unchecked. CDR1 is LNHDA and CDR2 is SQIVND in the germline V gene (reference sequence). The CDR3 covers 13 residues. CDR3 amino acids: CASSGGAYNEQFF.

The chain is built from TRBV6-5 and TRBJ2-5; the D call from TCRdb, TRBD2, cannot be confirmed without DNA. CDR1 is MNHEY and CDR2 is SVGAGI in the germline V gene. The CDR3 is made up of 15 amino acids. Here the CDR3 reads CASSSAGGVGETQYF.

The gene calls are TRBV7-2 and TRBJ2-7; TCRdb calls TRBD1, which cannot be checked without DNA. Germline-derived CDR1 and CDR2 are SGHTA and FQGNSA. This CDR3 comprises 15 residues. The CDR3 is CASSGNRDSSYEQYF.

The gene calls are TRBV7-2 and TRBJ2-1; the TRBD1 assignment by TCRdb is unverifiable without DNA. The CDR3 covers 16 residues. The germline gives CDR1 SGHTA, CDR2 FQGNSA. The CDR3 spells CASSPLLPGPYNEQFF.

The genes are TRBV28 and TRBJ1-5. This CDR3 is 14 amino acids long. Germline lookup yields CDR1 MDHEN and CDR2 SYDVKM. This CDR3 is CASSLWGSNQPQHF.

This rearrangement joins TRBV7-9 to TRBJ2-2. CDR1 is SEHNR and CDR2 is FQNEAQ in the germline V gene (reference sequence). The CDR3 has 13 amino acids. Here the CDR3 reads CASSPTPTGELFF.

The gene calls are TRBV20-1 and TRBJ2-1. The CDR3 is 11 residues long. Germline loops: CDR1 DFQATT, CDR2 SNEGSKA (reference sequence). Here the CDR3 reads CSAREYGEQFF.

V is TRBV9 and J is TRBJ1-1. Germline CDR1 SGDLS, CDR2 YYNGEE. This CDR3 region has 13 residues. The CDR3 loop is CASSVAQSSEAFF.

This chain connects TRBV29-1 to TRBJ2-2; TCRdb outputs TRBD1, but without DNA this stays unchecked. The germline V gene has CDR1 SQVTM and CDR2 ANQGSEA. The CDR3 sequence is 12 residues long. The CDR3 sequence: CSVRTVTGELFF.

The chain uses TRBV6-6 and TRBJ2-3; TCRdb lists TRBD1, though no DNA is available to test this call. Germline V gene data show CDR1 as MNHNY and CDR2 as SVGAGI (reference sequence). The CDR3 runs 14 residues. Here the CDR3 reads CASRPLSTTDTQYF.

The chain carries TRBV29-1 and TRBJ2-1; TCRdb proposes TRBD1, but this gene call is untestable without DNA. CDR1 and CDR2 (germline): SQVTM, ANQGSEA. CDR3 length: 16 amino acids. The CDR3 reads CSVEGRDTPGNNEQFF.

The chain uses TRBV6-5 and TRBJ2-3. Germline lookup yields CDR1 MNHEY and CDR2 SVGAGI. The CDR3 runs 17 residues. CDR3 protein: CASSYDIDGASTDTQYF.

This chain uses TRBV12-3 or TRBV12-4 with TRBJ1-5; TCRdb selects TRBD1, and the lack of DNA leaves this call unchecked. The CDR3 totals 13 residues. The CDR3 here is CASTLGSGQPQHF.

This chain joins TRBV27 and TRBJ2-4. This CDR3 is 13 amino acids long. Germline CDR1 is MNHEY and CDR2 is SMNVEV (reference sequence). CDR3 sequence: CASSLSVWDIQYF.

The chain carries TRBV5-1 and TRBJ1-2; the D gene TCRdb calls, TRBD1, cannot be checked with no DNA. The CDR3 runs to 14 residues. The germline gives CDR1 SGHRS, CDR2 YFSETQ. CDR3 loop: CASSLSGQIYGYTF.

The V gene is TRBV5-1, the J gene TRBJ2-1; the D gene TCRdb calls, TRBD2, cannot be checked with no DNA. CDR1 and CDR2 (germline): SGHRS, YFSETQ. The CDR3 is 16 amino acids. CDR3 residues: CASSILSSGRGNEQFF. The entire variable domain, with the rest obtained from reference TRBV5-1 and TRBJ2-1, is as follows: KAGVTQTPRYLIKTRGQQVTLSCSPISGHRSVSWYQQTPGQGLQFLFEYFSETQRNKGNFPGRFSGRQFSNSRSEMNVSTLELGDSALYLCASSILSSGRGNEQFFGPGTRLTVL.

This chain joins TRBV9 and TRBJ2-5; the TCRdb call, TRBD2, lacks DNA for checking. This CDR3 comprises 16 residues. Germline loops: CDR1 SGDLS, CDR2 YYNGEE. CDR3 residues: CASSAQGGGPGETQYF.